This TCR beta chain originates from a study of blood T cell repertoires in COVID-19. Across the whole study: The origin of the acute and convalescent COVID-19 samples was the United States, Italy and Spain. PBMCs, B-cell-depleted T cells, or T cells were the source of the cDNA or gDNA that made up the material.

This CDR3 spans 13 amino acids. V was pared by 7 bases and J by 7 bases, with 19 bases between. Germline CDR1 is SQVTM and CDR2 is ANQGSEA. Original data processing: Amplified reference gene primers provided the basis for estimating nucleated cell counts. The protocol was immunoSEQ multiplex PCR, while the TCRdb copy is restricted to in-frame clones and leaves out a portion. V, J and clone size reflect that table, while D and trimming were determined from the DNA. Of 30,000 to 40,000 clones listed, approximately 90% are singletons. The receptor comes from a man between 45 and 60 years old with active COVID-19. The chain links TRBV29-1 to TRBJ1-2, with TRBD1 as a possible D gene (5 bases). The specimen was peripheral blood. CDR3 in amino acids: CSAPSGEGGGYTF. For the CDR3, the DNA is TGCAGCGCTCCTTCGGGGGAGGGAGGTGGCTACACCTTC.